This is a list of T cell receptor beta chains from one sample in a study of shared clonotypes between healthy human individuals. Some clones are missing from TCRdb's copy, which holds only in-frame ones; the method was immunoSEQ multiplex PCR. Of roughly 2.1 million clones listed, 85% to 95% were seen once; the top ten hold roughly 1.8%. Input material: naive CD8+ T cells from PBMCs. These receptors originate from a man aged 18 to 30 in good health. Some clones in this sample may be carry-over from other donors' samples. Each CDR3 is given with its conserved first and last residue.

>TRBV5-4|17
CASSYIGLALTYNEQFF
>TRBV7-6|12
CASSLEAWPQFF
>TRBV7-6|15
CASSLVFREKETQYF
>TRBV9|14
CASSATGGNTEAFF
>TRBV7-3|14
CASSRTSASYEQYF
>TRBV7-3|15
CASSLGAGGSDTQYF
>TRBV18|16
CASSPLRTGQFTEAFF
>TRBV4-1|15
CASSQGPGGRDEQYF
>TRBV6-5|15
CASSITGAWAGELFF
>TRBV11-2|15
CASRLTGGWDEKLFF
>TRBV7-2|19
CASSLIRTTGLAGVGELFF
>TRBV13|15
CASSLRSGWTGELFF
>TRBV15|15
CATSRRDNGFSEAFF
>TRBV18|12
CASSPRGYEQYF
>TRBV27|16
CASSFSPGTGTYEQYF
>TRBV10-1|12
CASSELPHEQYF
>TRBV5-1|17
CASSFRPTGTGYNEQFF
>TRBV7-2|16
CASSSPGRQGRETQYF
>TRBV6-5|14
CASSYLGVLGEQYF
>TRBV29-1|14
CSAASGRADGELFF
>TRBV7-6|18
CASSSLKGGGRVTDTQYF
>TRBV18|14
CASYLAGAYNEQFF
>TRBV19|13
CASSILAGETQYF
>TRBV14|13
CASSQWTDLTIYF
>TRBV25-1|11
CASSDSGEQYF
>TRBV7-6|14
CASSLGGGAYEQYF
>TRBV28|15
CASSFDSSTDQPQHF
>TRBV5-4|12
CASRADYPGYTF
>TRBV7-8|17
CASSPRTGTGGRDGYTF
>TRBV6-4|13
CASSVVSQETQYF
>TRBV7-9|13
CASSDGLQETQYF
>TRBV4-2|15
CASSQDRSSGNEQYF
>TRBV4-3|15
CASSQAQNINYGYTF
>TRBV15|13
CATSRGRAGEQYF
>TRBV27|13
CASSPTLADSYTF
>TRBV9|16
CASSVSRTSGVHEQYF
>TRBV4-3|17
CASSQDPSGSSYNEQFF
>TRBV15|16
CATSRDLRHITYEQYF
>TRBV11-1|16
CASSLIGTGPVTEAFF
>TRBV9|19
CASSVRTSGRVSNTGELFF
>TRBV11-2|14
CASSRALPNYGYTF
>TRBV10-3|15
CAISESGGGNQPQHF
>TRBV9|16
CASSTLDREGAGELFF
>TRBV7-6|15
CASSPFGGFSYEQYF
>TRBV2|17
CASSELPGVPRGTEAFF
>TRBV4-1|17
CASSQEGRLAGLNEQYF
>TRBV4-1|19
CASSQDRQGTTQAGNTIYF
>TRBV7-9|15
CASSLSQGPSYEQYF
>TRBV7-9|14
CASSLAAGQETQYF
>TRBV11-3|15
CASSVGTTLYNEQFF
>TRBV7-8|13
CASSRRRESEQYF
>TRBV28|12
CASRPGRETQYF
>TRBV10-3|18
CAISEWGRGSPGANVLTF
>TRBV19|15
CASSIRQERTGELFF
>TRBV7-8|14
CASSRTVGNYGYTF